Each of the 10 T cell receptor beta chains below was sequenced from the same sample in a study of graft-versus-host responses after intestinal transplantation. Their target antigens are unknown. The table came from immunoSEQ multiplex PCR; TCRdb's copy has only in-frame clones and leaves some out. The table has roughly 38,000 clones, about 93% seen once. The starting material was unstimulated CD8+ T cells sorted from spleen or lymph node cells, obtained before transplant. All receptors come from a human donor who was the organ donor for an intestinal transplant.

J is TRBJ2-7 and V is TRBV28; 11 positions agree with TRBD2. Trimming at V came to 5 bases and at J to 2 bases, leaving 5 bases not matched to a gene. The length of the CDR3 is 15 residues. CDR1 and CDR2 from the germline V gene are MDHEN and SYDVKM. The CDR3 DNA is TGTGCCAGCAGTGGGAAACTAGCGGGAGCCTACGAGCAGTACTTC. Protein sequence: CASSGKLAGAYEQYF.

The V and J genes are TRBV28 and TRBJ1-4; D is possibly TRBD1 (6 bases). There are 17 residues in the CDR3. Germline-derived CDR1 and CDR2 are MDHEN and SYDVKM. Trimming pared 2 bases from V and 0 bases from J, leaving 13 bases between. DNA for the CDR3: TGTGCCAGCAGTTTACTTCGGACAGCACCAACTAATGAAAAACTGTTTTTT. Protein sequence: CASSLLRTAPTNEKLFF.

The rearrangement uses TRBV6-5 and TRBJ1-1; a weak D match, TRBD1 (5 bases). The CDR3 is made up of 14 amino acids. Trimming left V 0 bases short and J 7 bases short, with 12 bases between. Per germline, CDR1 MNHEY and CDR2 SVGAGI. CDR3 protein: CASSYSQGGNEAFF. As DNA, the CDR3 is TGTGCCAGCAGTTACTCCCAGGGAGGGAATGAAGCTTTCTTT.

This sequence joins TRBV9 and TRBJ2-2; no clear D gene. Trimming stripped 0 bases from V and 3 bases from J, with 12 bases between. The length of the CDR3 is 16 residues. Germline assignment: CDR1 SGDLS and CDR2 YYNGEE. CDR3 coding DNA: TGTGCCAGCAGCGTAGGGGCTAGTACGTACACCGGGGAGCTGTTTTTT. It is translated as CASSVGASTYTGELFF.

CDR3 in amino acids: CASSFIQGGNEQFF. The DNA of the CDR3 is TGTGCCAGCAGCTTCATACAGGGGGGCAATGAGCAGTTCTTC. V usage is TRBV7-9 and J usage is TRBJ2-1; 8 bases map to TRBD1. Germline values: CDR1 SEHNR, CDR2 FQNEAQ (reference sequence). The CDR3 extends over 14 amino acids. J gave up 6 bases and V 3 bases, and 4 bases lay outside the gene matches.

The chain couples TRBV4-3 to TRBJ1-2; 9 bases fit TRBD1. The length of the CDR3 is 16 residues. Germline-derived CDR1 and CDR2 are LGHNA and YSLEER. The J segment lost 2 bases and the V segment lost 0 bases, leaving 4 bases of the junction unmatched. The CDR3 coding sequence is TGCGCCAGCAGCCAAGAGACAGGGGGAGGGAACTATGGCTACACCTTC. Amino acids: CASSQETGGGNYGYTF.

The chain uses TRBV5-6 and TRBJ2-1; 9 bases align to TRBD1. In germline, CDR1 is SGHDT, CDR2 YYEEEE. The V segment lost 0 bases and the J segment 8 bases; nucleotides outside the gene matches: 9. The CDR3 loop spans 16 amino acids. The CDR3 coding sequence is TGTGCCAGCAGCTTGGCCGGGACAGGGACTGGGTATGAGCAGTTCTTC. Encoded protein: CASSLAGTGTGYEQFF.

As to this clone: This sample also contains other DNA sequences that code for the same CDR3. The CDR3 is CASSVDGDSYNEQFF. CDR3 in DNA: TGTGCCAGCAGCGTAGACGGGGACTCCTACAATGAGCAGTTCTTC. The chain employs TRBV9 and TRBJ2-1, with D possibly being TRBD2 (5 bases). This CDR3 spans 15 amino acids. With 0 bases removed from V and 0 bases from J, the gap between germline ends came to 7 bases. Per the germline V gene, CDR1 is SGDLS and CDR2 is YYNGEE.

The chain couples TRBV4-1 to TRBJ2-7, with D unresolved. CDR3 length: 15 residues. Trimming removed 1 base at V and 3 bases at J, with 13 bases between. Germline CDR1 reads MGHRA; CDR2 reads YSYEKL. The CDR3 region has the DNA TGCGCCAGCAGCCAAGTATTTAACTACCGCTACGAGCAGTACTTC. Its translation: CASSQVFNYRYEQYF.

The CDR3 is CASSPGQAYEQYF. The CDR3 nucleotides read TGTGCCAGCAGTCCGGGACAGGCCTACGAGCAGTACTTC. J is TRBJ2-7 and V is TRBV27, with 8 nucleotides matching TRBD1. V shed 5 bases and J 2 bases; nucleotides not matched to a gene: 2. Germline CDR1 MNHEY, CDR2 SMNVEV (reference sequence). This CDR3 comprises 13 residues.